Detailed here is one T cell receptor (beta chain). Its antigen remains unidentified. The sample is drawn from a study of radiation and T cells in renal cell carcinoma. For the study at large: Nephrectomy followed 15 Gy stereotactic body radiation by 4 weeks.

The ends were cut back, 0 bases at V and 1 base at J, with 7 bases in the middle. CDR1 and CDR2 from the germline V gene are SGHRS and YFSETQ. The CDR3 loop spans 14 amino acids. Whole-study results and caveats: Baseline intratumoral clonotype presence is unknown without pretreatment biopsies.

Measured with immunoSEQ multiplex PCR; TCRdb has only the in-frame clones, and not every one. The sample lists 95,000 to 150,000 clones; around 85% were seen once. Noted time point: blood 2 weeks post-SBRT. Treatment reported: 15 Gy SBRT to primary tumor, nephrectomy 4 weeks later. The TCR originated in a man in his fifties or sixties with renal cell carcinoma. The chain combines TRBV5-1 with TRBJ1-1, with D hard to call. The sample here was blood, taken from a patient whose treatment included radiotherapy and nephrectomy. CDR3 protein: CASSLVSANTEAFF. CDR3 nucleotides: TGCGCCAGCAGCTTGGTATCGGCGAACACTGAAGCTTTCTTT.